This T cell receptor (beta chain) appears in the sequencing data of a study of CD8 T cells in Susac syndrome (dated by TCRdb to the late 2010s). Study-wide context: Whether CD8+ T cell activation and differentiation in Susac syndrome was antigen driven was tested using repertoire sequencing. CD8+ T cell repertoire clonality was compared between more than ten healthy donors, approximately 14 Susac syndrome patients and roughly 15 multiple sclerosis patients.

Overall study outcomes, separate from this receptor: The TCR sequencing and HLA analysis was acknowledged to have included a relatively small number of individuals.

RNA was extracted using the RNeasy kit, and about 0.5 to 1 ug of the RNA was reverse transcribed with random hexamers. TCR beta CDR3 regions were amplified with the immunoSEQ multiplex PCR assay covering 54 Vbeta and 13 Jbeta segments. To correct PCR amplification bias, a synthetic template baseline was used for both primer optimization and computational correction. On the authors' methods: Only productive sequences were kept, with reads annotated to V, D and J genes according to IMGT and analyzed in immunoSEQ Analyzer. To calculate clonality, Shannon entropy was normalized by log2 of the number of productive unique sequences and then subtracted from one. For each patient and control, public and private clones were evaluated among the 100 most prevalent clones. Susac-specific clones were defined as absent from healthy and MS cohorts, some 1,000 published viral clones and other ImmuneACCESS disease sequences. TCRdb ran its own pipeline on the public reads, namely fastp trimming at Q25 and MiXCR clone calling, and kept in-frame beta chains. Rows with a matching CDR3 protein are joined into one entry that keeps the most common DNA and genes. What appears here as the V and J calls and clone size reflects TCRdb's work, not the paper's. The sample table shows about 73,000 distinct CDR3 sequences, and roughly 95% are seen once. The ten largest clonotypes hold under 0.5% of the sample.

Regarding this clonotype: This clone's antigen is unknown. Base qualities are not recorded, but no much larger clone differs from it by a single base.

High-throughput TCR beta sequencing profiled peripheral blood CD8+ and CD4+ T cells from healthy donors, Susac syndrome patients and multiple sclerosis patients. The multiple sclerosis controls were treatment-naive patients whose relapsing-remitting disease, either stable or active, fulfilled the revised McDonald criteria. Bulk CD8+ and CD4+ T cells were purified by magnetic negative isolation, whereas CD8+ TEMRA cells were enriched by FACS. Blood was collected in EDTA tubes and processed within 24 hours, with PBMCs isolated through density gradient centrifugation. PBMCs intended for TCR sequencing were cryopreserved in liquid nitrogen and were subsequently thawed in a 37 degrees C water bath. The sorted or isolated CD4+, CD8+ and CD8+ TEMRA cells reached a purity of at least 90%. Taken from the germline V gene, the CDR1 and CDR2 loops are MNHEY and SVGEGT. The CDR3 contains 17 residues, cysteine and phenylalanine counted. CDR3 DNA is the only sequence kept; it has 51 bases, read in frame from the first base. At the junction V is shortened by 6 bases and J by 0 bases, with 17 bases in between.

The receptor's source is a human donor with multiple sclerosis. The V and J segments used are TRBV6-2 or TRBV6-3 and TRBJ1-4, with no confident D gene call. What was sequenced was CD8+ T cells from PBMCs. The CDR3 is CASRTTLSGATNEKLFF. The nucleotide sequence is TGTGCCAGCAGGACCACCCTCTCAGGCGCAACTAATGAAAAACTGTTTTTT.